This paragraph covers one TCR beta chain sequence. Its antigen is unidentified. J was trimmed by 6 bases and V by 1 base; bases with no gene match: 2. This CDR3 is 13 amino acids long. The germline gives CDR1 GTSNPN, CDR2 SVGIG (reference sequence). Sequencing used immunoSEQ multiplex PCR; TCRdb keeps in-frame clones, though not all of them. Found here are some 130,000 clones, around four fifths of them singletons; the top ten hold approximately 4%. This entry is derived from a study of T cell responses to AZD1222 COVID-19 vaccine. Study details: Second-dose intervals of approximately 4 or approximately 12 weeks were pooled.

Study-level points and caveats: Spike-specific TCR depth and breadth grew after two AZD1222 doses. It should be noted that donors were predominantly white British and more often female, and clonal diversity was possibly underestimated.

The sequence came from an adult in good health. This rearrangement joins TRBV30 to TRBJ1-5; 8 bases match TRBD1. Sequencing used peripheral blood, obtained on day 0 of AZD1222 vaccination. Here the CDR3 DNA reads TGTGCCTGGAGTGCCAGGGGGCGTCAGCCCCAGCATTTT. It encodes CAWSARGRQPQHF.